This T cell receptor beta chain was recovered during a study of blood T cell repertoires in COVID-19. Study context: Specimens from acute and convalescent COVID-19 originated in the United States, Italy and Spain. Nucleic acid was either cDNA or gDNA, and it came from T cells, B-cell-depleted T cells, or PBMCs.

The V end lost 6 bases, the J end lost 0 bases, and 12 bases lay between the germline ends. The germline V gene encodes CDR1 MGHDK and CDR2 SYGVNS. The CDR3 covers 14 residues. Generated by immunoSEQ multiplex PCR, the TCRdb table keeps only in-frame clones and is missing some. The sample records 45,000 to 55,000 clones, about four fifths being singletons. The chain employs TRBV25-1 and TRBJ2-7; tentatively, D is TRBD2 (5 bases). This sequence originates from a man aged 45 to 65 with acute or convalescent COVID-19. Sequenced material: peripheral blood. CDR3 protein: CASSHGGNSYEQYF. As DNA, the CDR3 is TGTGCCAGCAGCCACGGAGGAAACTCCTACGAGCAGTACTTC.